Below, 8 T cell receptor beta chains from the same sample are listed, as sequenced in a study of STAT3 mutations in large granular lymphocyte leukemia. Data came from immunoSEQ multiplex PCR; TCRdb stores just in-frame clones and leaves some out. Of more than 9,500 clones in the sample, about 85% were seen once. No antigen is known for these receptors. Overall study results and limits: In T-cell large granular lymphocyte leukemia, about half of patients showed multiple immunodominant subclonotypes.

The sample consisted of peripheral blood mononuclear cells. The receptors come from a man aged 80 or over with T-cell large granular lymphocyte leukemia. Some clones in this sample may be carry-over from other donors' samples.

J is TRBJ2-7 and V is TRBV15; D gene unclear. Trimming removed 2 bases at V and 3 bases at J, with 5 bases between. The CDR3 sequence is 12 residues long. The V gene's germline CDR1 is LNHNV and CDR2 YYDKDF (reference sequence). The CDR3 DNA is TGTGCCACCAGCAGACCGAACTACGAGCAGTACTTC. Translating it yields CATSRPNYEQYF.

The V and J genes are TRBV30 and TRBJ1-1; D unclear. The CDR3 covers 12 residues. From germline, CDR1 is GTSNPN and CDR2 SVGIG (reference sequence). The V gene lost 4 bases and the J gene lost 4 bases, with 10 bases spanning the gap. CDR3 sequence (DNA): TGTGCCTGGACCCTTTGGGGCACTGAAGCTTTCTTT. Protein: CAWTLWGTEAFF.

This chain joins TRBV7-2 and TRBJ2-7; 8 bases match TRBD1. The CDR3 is 13 amino acids. Germline-derived CDR1 and CDR2 are SGHTA and FQGNSA. After removal of 5 bases from V and 7 bases from J, the junction contained 7 bases not matched to a gene. The DNA for the CDR3 is TGTGCCAGCAGCCGGAAACAGGGGGGAGAGCAGTACTTC. This gives the protein CASSRKQGGEQYF.

J is TRBJ1-2 and V is TRBV6-6; D not resolved. Deletions cut 6 bases from V and 6 bases from J, with 17 bases between. From germline, CDR1 is MNHNY and CDR2 SVGAGI (reference sequence). The CDR3 loop spans 14 amino acids. The CDR3 nucleotides are TGTGCCAGCAGGCCTGGGTCCTCGGGAGATGGCTACACCTTC. Translating it yields CASRPGSSGDGYTF.

V gene TRBV6-5 combines with J gene TRBJ1-1; D is perhaps TRBD1 (6 bases). The germline V and J ends were trimmed by 6 bases and 1 base, with 15 bases remaining between them. The CDR3 sequence is 15 residues long. Germline V gene data show CDR1 as MNHEY and CDR2 as SVGAGI. DNA for the CDR3: TGTGCCAGCAGAGTCCAGGGGACGACGAACACTGAAGCTTTCTTT. This gives the protein CASRVQGTTNTEAFF.

This clone was observed once. The rearrangement joins TRBV6-5 to TRBJ1-1; 9 positions match TRBD1. The CDR3 is 15 amino acids. The V segment lost 4 bases and the J segment 6 bases; nucleotides outside the gene matches: 9. The germline V gene has CDR1 MNHEY and CDR2 SVGAGI. The CDR3 DNA follows: TGTGCCAGCAGTTTGGACAGGGGCCTTAGACCTGAAGCTTTCTTT. This gives the protein CASSLDRGLRPEAFF.

The chain has TRBV7-2 and TRBJ2-7, with D possibly called TRBD1 or TRBD2 (5 bases each). Germline-derived CDR1 and CDR2 are SGHTA and FQGNSA. This CDR3 is 14 amino acids long. Trimming pared 7 bases from V and 0 bases from J, leaving 13 bases between. CDR3 bases: TGTGCCAGCATCAGGGACCTGAGCTCCTACGAGCAGTACTTC. Protein: CASIRDLSSYEQYF.

V gene TRBV5-1 combines with J gene TRBJ2-5; TRBD2 is a possible D gene (6 bases). The CDR3 is 15 amino acids. In germline, CDR1 is SGHRS, CDR2 YFSETQ. The V end lost 1 base, the J end lost 5 bases, and 15 bases lay between the germline ends. CDR3: CASSLTSASVETQYF. The CDR3 DNA sequence: TGCGCCAGCAGCTTGACGTCGGCTAGCGTTGAGACCCAGTACTTC.